This record looks at one T cell receptor beta chain sequence and its context. The data are from a study of T cell responses to AZD1222 COVID-19 vaccine. Turning to the study itself: Timing groups of about 4 and about 12 weeks for second doses were pooled.

Clones were sequenced by immunoSEQ multiplex PCR, and TCRdb holds only the in-frame ones, with some missing. This sample has 85,000 to 130,000 clones; roughly nine tenths occur once, and the top ten carry 16%. The sequence was obtained from an adult in good health. The input for sequencing was peripheral blood, taken on day 0 of AZD1222 vaccination.

CDR3 coding DNA: TGTGCCAGCAGCCGGGGGGTGGCCGAGCAGTACTTC. Encoded protein: CASSRGVAEQYF. This sequence joins TRBV11-3 and TRBJ2-7; 7 positions agree with TRBD2. The CDR3 is made up of 12 amino acids. Looked up from germline, CDR1 is SGHNT and CDR2 is YENEEA. J lost 6 bases, V lost 5 bases, and 4 bases had no gene match.